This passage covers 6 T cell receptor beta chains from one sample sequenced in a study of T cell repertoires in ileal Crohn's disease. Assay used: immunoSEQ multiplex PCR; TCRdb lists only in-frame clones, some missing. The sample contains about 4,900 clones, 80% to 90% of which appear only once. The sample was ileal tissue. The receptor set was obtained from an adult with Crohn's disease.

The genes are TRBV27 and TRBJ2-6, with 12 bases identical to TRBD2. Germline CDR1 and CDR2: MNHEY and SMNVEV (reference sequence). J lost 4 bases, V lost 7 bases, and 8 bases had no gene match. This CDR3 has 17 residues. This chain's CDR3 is CASTSSGGAPGANVLTF. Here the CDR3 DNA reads TGTGCCAGCACTTCTAGCGGGGGGGCCCCGGGGGCCAACGTCCTGACTTTC.

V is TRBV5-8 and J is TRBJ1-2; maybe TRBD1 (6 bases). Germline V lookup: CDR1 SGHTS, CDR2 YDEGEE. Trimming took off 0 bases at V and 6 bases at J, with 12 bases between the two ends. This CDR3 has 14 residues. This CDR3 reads CASSLAGGIHGYTF. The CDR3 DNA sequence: TGTGCCAGCAGCTTGGCTGGGGGCATACATGGCTACACCTTC.

The CDR3 coding sequence is TGTGCCAGCAGCCGGGGTAGCAATCAGCCCCAGCATTTT. It is translated as CASSRGSNQPQHF. This rearrangement joins TRBV7-9 to TRBJ1-5, with D hard to call. V lost 5 bases, J lost 0 bases, and 5 bases lay in between. This CDR3 region has 13 residues. Germline CDR1 SEHNR, CDR2 FQNEAQ (reference sequence).

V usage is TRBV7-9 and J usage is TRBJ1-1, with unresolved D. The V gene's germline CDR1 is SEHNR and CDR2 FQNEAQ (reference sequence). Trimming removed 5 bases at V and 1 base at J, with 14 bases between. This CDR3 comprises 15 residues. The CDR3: CASSPTSTTNTEAFF. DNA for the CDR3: TGTGCCAGCAGCCCCACGTCGACTACGAACACTGAAGCTTTCTTT.

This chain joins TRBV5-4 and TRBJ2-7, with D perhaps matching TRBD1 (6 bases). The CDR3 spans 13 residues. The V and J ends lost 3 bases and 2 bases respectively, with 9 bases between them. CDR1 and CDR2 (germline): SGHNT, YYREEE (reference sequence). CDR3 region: CASSSDSTYEQYF. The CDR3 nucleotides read TGTGCCAGCAGCTCGGACAGTACCTACGAGCAGTACTTC.

The CDR3 here is CSVPGGGPPYEQYF. The CDR3 nucleotides are TGCAGCGTCCCCGGAGGCGGGCCCCCCTACGAGCAGTACTTC. This chain joins TRBV29-1 and TRBJ2-7; a weak D match, TRBD2 (5 bases). This CDR3 is 14 amino acids long. Trimming took off 6 bases at V and 2 bases at J, with 17 bases between the two ends. Per germline, CDR1 SQVTM and CDR2 ANQGSEA.